This TCR beta chain was retrieved from a study of T cell responses to AZD1222 COVID-19 vaccine. Study findings and constraints: Nearly half of spike-specific TCRs reportedly target unmutated variant regions.

Per germline, CDR1 LGHNA and CDR2 YSLEER. Trimming at V came to 5 bases and at J to 5 bases, leaving 11 bases not matched to a gene. The CDR3 is made up of 16 amino acids. This table comes from immunoSEQ multiplex PCR, and its TCRdb copy is limited to in-frame clones, with some not included. This table has roughly 84,000 clones, roughly 85% appearing once. Remarks on this clone: Its antigen is currently unknown.

The rearrangement joins TRBV4-3 to TRBJ2-1; 8 bases are shared with TRBD2. The sequence was obtained from an adult who received the AZD1222 COVID-19 vaccine. The sample in question was peripheral blood, obtained 28 days after the second AZD1222 dose. In DNA, the CDR3 is TGCGCCAGCAGCGGGTTGCGGGCGGGGGGAGACAATGAGCAGTTCTTC. It encodes CASSGLRAGGDNEQFF.